This paragraph reports one T cell receptor (beta chain). Its cognate antigen is unknown. TCRdb re-called the 5' RACE reads with MiXCR, one entry per CDR3 protein. The sample gives about 530,000 distinct CDR3 sequences, around 22% of which show up once; approximately 0.5% is in the top ten. These data come from a study of identical twins. Trimming removed 7 bases from V and 0 bases from J, with 10 bases in between. The CDR3 consists of 14 residues. Points from the study as a whole: The presence of invariant MAIT and iNKT cells could partly confound analyses of zero-insertion sequences. In monozygotic twins, models underestimated the sharing of out-of-frame TCR alpha.

The same sample was also studied in work on yellow fever vaccine responses in identical twins. That publication notes: Vaccine T cell responses of twins reportedly seemed partly convergent and partly personalized.

This TCR was sampled from a young woman in good health. The gene calls are TRBV12-3 or TRBV12-4 and TRBJ2-1; perhaps TRBD1 as D (6 bases). Sequencing was performed on CD4+ T cells sorted from blood. CDR3 residues: CASNREASYNEQFF. CDR3 sequence (DNA): TGTGCCAGCAACAGGGAAGCCTCCTACAATGAGCAGTTCTTC.